A single sample is the source of the 18 T cell receptor beta chains below, sequenced in a study of response to subunit inactivated influenza vaccine. TCRdb processed the RT-PCR reads anew with MiXCR; each CDR3 protein has one entry. The sample lists fewer than 800,000 distinct CDR3 sequences, 15% to 19% occurring once. Here the sequenced sample was PBMCs from blood, taken approximately 13 days after vaccination. The receptor source for this set is a man in his fifties or sixties who received an inactivated influenza vaccine.

A remark on this clonotype: The CDR3 carries no conserved terminal phenylalanine or tryptophan, so it likely arises from a read error. The rearrangement joins TRBV5-1 to TRBJ2-4, with D unresolved. The CDR3 is made up of 16 amino acids. In germline, CDR1 is SGHRS, CDR2 YFSETQ. Trimming pared 4 bases from V and 0 bases from J, leaving 14 bases between. In DNA, the CDR3 is TGCGCCAGCAGCAATAAGTCCTTTTTAGCCAAAAACATTCAGTACTCC. It translates to CASSNKSFLAKNIQYS.

The table lists this clonotype with a few counts. The chain has TRBV5-1 and TRBJ1-6; D is unresolved. V was cut by 0 bases and J by 13 bases, with 11 bases left in between. Looked up from germline, CDR1 is SGHRS and CDR2 is YFSETQ. The CDR3 runs 13 residues. CDR3 DNA sequence: TGCGCCAGCAGCTTGGACCAAACCCGGCCCCTCCACTTT. Protein: CASSLDQTRPLHF.

The chain combines TRBV7-6 with TRBJ2-7; 11 nucleotides align to TRBD2. The J segment lost 2 bases and the V segment lost 5 bases, leaving 11 bases of the junction unmatched. The germline gives CDR1 SGHVS, CDR2 FNYEAQ. The CDR3 totals 17 residues. The CDR3 bases are TGTGCCAGCAGCGACCAATTTTATAGCGGGAGGGCCTACGAGCAGTACTTC. It translates to CASSDQFYSGRAYEQYF.

The chain links TRBV6-2 or TRBV6-3 to TRBJ2-3, with TRBD2 matching 8 bases. V was clipped by 4 bases and J by 2 bases; unmatched bases: 11. CDR1 is MNHEY, CDR2 SVGEGT, per germline. The CDR3 is 17 residues long. The CDR3 is CASSSFLLAEYTDTQYF. The CDR3, as DNA: TGTGCCAGCAGTTCCTTCTTACTAGCGGAATACACAGATACGCAGTATTTT.

This clonotype was found a few times. The chain links TRBV4-3 to TRBJ2-2; D is perhaps TRBD2 (5 bases). V gave up 1 base and J gave up 5 bases, with 8 bases separating them. Germline-derived CDR1 and CDR2 are LGHNA and YSLEER. The CDR3 extends over 14 amino acids. CDR3 sequence (DNA): TGCGCCAGCAGCCAAGGAGAGGGAACCGGGGAGCTGTTTTTT. It translates to CASSQGEGTGELFF.

This clonotype showed up just a few times. V gene TRBV11-2 combines with J gene TRBJ2-1; D remains unclear. Germline CDR1 reads SGHAT; CDR2 reads FQNNGV. Trimming stripped 2 bases from V and 0 bases from J, with 14 bases between. This CDR3 has 17 amino acids. The CDR3 DNA reads as TGTGCCAGCAGCTTACTTTTGGTAGATTACTCCTACAATGAGCAGTTCTTC. Protein: CASSLLLVDYSYNEQFF.

The chain recombines TRBV20-1 with TRBJ1-2, with 12 bases identical to TRBD1. The CDR3 length is 15 residues. The ends lost 1 base at V and 4 bases at J; junction bases unmatched: 4. Germline lookup yields CDR1 DFQATT and CDR2 SNEGSKA (reference sequence). The CDR3 coding sequence is TGCAGTGCTAGAGCCCGGGACAGGGGGCCCTATGGCTACACCTTC. Translation: CSARARDRGPYGYTF.

The chain carries TRBV4-2 and TRBJ1-5; D not certain. The CDR3 contains 16 residues. CDR1 is LGHNA and CDR2 is YNFKEQ in the germline V gene. Trimming stripped 0 bases from V and 7 bases from J, with 16 bases between. Written as DNA, the CDR3 is TGTGCCAGCAGCCAAGATACAGTCACCTCAGCGCAGCCCCAGCATTTT. Protein product: CASSQDTVTSAQPQHF.

There are a few counts of this clonotype. V is TRBV6-2 or TRBV6-3 and J is TRBJ2-5, with D maybe TRBD2 (5 bases). CDR1 is MNHEY and CDR2 is SVGEGT in the germline V gene. V was trimmed by 6 bases and J by 4 bases, leaving 15 bases between them. This CDR3 has 14 amino acids. The CDR3 nucleotides are TGTGCCAGCAGCCAAAGTTCCCGGGGAGAGACCCAGTACTTC. Translation gives CASSQSSRGETQYF.

This rearrangement joins TRBV11-2 to TRBJ1-4; D ambiguous. In germline, CDR1 is SGHAT, CDR2 FQNNGV. The CDR3 covers 15 residues. V gave up 5 bases and J gave up 4 bases, with 14 bases separating them. The CDR3 sequence: CASSPGNSYNEKLFF. Here the CDR3 DNA reads TGTGCCAGCAGCCCCGGTAACAGTTATAATGAAAAACTGTTTTTT.

This clonotype has only a few counts. The chain is built from TRBV28 and TRBJ2-7, with 11 bases lining up with TRBD1. The germline V gene encodes CDR1 MDHEN and CDR2 SYDVKM. Unmatched junction bases numbered 9, after V lost 4 bases and J lost 4 bases. CDR3 size: 16 residues. CDR3 sequence: CASSWGPGQGAYEQYF. CDR3 DNA sequence: TGTGCCAGCAGTTGGGGACCCGGACAGGGGGCATACGAGCAGTACTTC.

The J gene is TRBJ2-2, the V gene TRBV20-1; D is possibly TRBD2 (7 bases). This CDR3 is 18 amino acids long. Deletions cut 0 bases from V and 0 bases from J, with 17 bases between. Germline V gene data show CDR1 as DFQATT and CDR2 as SNEGSKA (reference sequence). CDR3 sequence: CSARDPGRGLANTGELFF. CDR3 DNA sequence: TGCAGTGCTAGAGATCCGGGGCGGGGGCTAGCGAACACCGGGGAGCTGTTTTTT.

A few counts support this clonotype. The chain employs TRBV11-2 and TRBJ2-7, with TRBD1 identical over 7 bases. The CDR3 has 14 amino acids. Germline loops: CDR1 SGHAT, CDR2 FQNNGV. J gave up 3 bases and V 3 bases, and 5 bases lay outside the gene matches. CDR3 nucleotide sequence: TGTGCCAGCAGCTTCGGGACAGTCTTCTACGAGCAGTACTTC. It translates to CASSFGTVFYEQYF.

This clonotype appeared many times. In DNA form, the CDR3 reads TGCGCCAGCAGCCAAGGATCTCCGCGTGGGGCCCTCTATGGCTACACCTTC. Translating it yields CASSQGSPRGALYGYTF. This chain uses TRBV4-1 with TRBJ1-2, with D tentatively TRBD1 (5 bases). CDR3 size: 17 residues. V dropped 1 base and J dropped 4 bases, with 19 bases sitting between them. CDR1 MGHRA and CDR2 YSYEKL come from the germline V gene.

The V and J genes are TRBV2 and TRBJ2-1, with 7 bases identical to TRBD1. In germline, CDR1 is SNHLY, CDR2 FYNNEI. V shed 7 bases and J 8 bases; nucleotides not matched to a gene: 5. This CDR3 comprises 12 residues. CDR3 loop: CASTEGAHEQFF. In DNA form, the CDR3 reads TGTGCCAGCACCGAGGGGGCCCATGAGCAGTTCTTC.

Many counts were recorded for this clonotype. This rearrangement joins TRBV28 to TRBJ1-2, with D possibly being TRBD1 (5 bases). Trimming pared 5 bases from V and 6 bases from J, leaving 16 bases between. This CDR3 comprises 14 residues. Germline loops: CDR1 MDHEN, CDR2 SYDVKM. The CDR3 sequence is CASSRTLSAHGYTF. CDR3 DNA sequence: TGTGCCAGCAGTCGGACATTATCAGCTCATGGCTACACCTTC.

This clonotype has just a few counts. This chain joins TRBV5-1 and TRBJ2-1; the match to TRBD1 covers 9 bases. V gave up 0 bases and J gave up 0 bases; unmatched junction bases: 7. Looked up from germline, CDR1 is SGHRS and CDR2 is YFSETQ. The CDR3 covers 18 residues. CDR3: CASSLVGTGRSSYNEQFF. In DNA, the CDR3 is TGCGCCAGCAGCTTGGTGGGGACAGGGAGAAGCTCCTACAATGAGCAGTTCTTC.

There are a few counts of this clonotype. This chain links TRBV20-1 with TRBJ2-5, with D perhaps matching TRBD1 (5 bases). Germline CDR1 DFQATT, CDR2 SNEGSKA (reference sequence). Trimming took off 2 bases at V and 1 base at J, with 8 bases between the two ends. This CDR3 comprises 13 residues. The CDR3 region is CSARWQGQETQYF. Written as DNA, the CDR3 is TGCAGTGCTAGATGGCAGGGCCAAGAGACCCAGTACTTC.